What follows are 9 T cell receptor beta chains derived from one specimen sequenced in a study of control samples from healthy donors and cancer patients. The repertoire was sequenced with immunoSEQ multiplex PCR; TCRdb's copy has only in-frame clones and lacks some. This table has about 170,000 clones, roughly 94% appearing once. The sample consisted of blood. These receptors were obtained from a woman younger than 30 in good health.

CDR3 nucleotide sequence: TGTGCCAGCAGTAGAGGACAGGGGGGACAGCCCCAGCATTTT. The encoded protein is CASSRGQGGQPQHF. The rearrangement links TRBV6-2 or TRBV6-3 to TRBJ1-5; 10 nucleotides align to TRBD1. After removal of 5 bases from V and 7 bases from J, the junction contained 5 bases not matched to a gene. The CDR3 sequence is 14 residues long. Germline CDR1 is MNHEY and CDR2 is SVGEGT.

The chain combines TRBV27 with TRBJ2-7; 7 bases line up with TRBD1. Germline-derived CDR1 and CDR2 are MNHEY and SMNVEV (reference sequence). Germline trimming cut 6 bases from V and 2 bases from J; bases unmatched to any gene: 13. This CDR3 spans 16 amino acids. In nucleotides, the CDR3 is TGTGCCAGCAGCCGACGACAGGGAGTCGGTACCTACGAGCAGTACTTC. As protein: CASSRRQGVGTYEQYF.

This clone was counted once. The V call is TRBV9, the J call TRBJ2-1; D is unclear. Trimming took 0 bases from V and 4 from J, leaving 5 bases between them. This CDR3 spans 13 amino acids. The germline V gene has CDR1 SGDLS and CDR2 YYNGEE. CDR3 DNA: TGTGCCAGCAGCGTAGACCAGTACAATGAGCAGTTCTTC. Its translation: CASSVDQYNEQFF.

This clone was picked up one time. This chain links TRBV5-5 with TRBJ1-1; D not resolved. The CDR3 runs to 13 residues. The V gene's germline CDR1 is SGHKS and CDR2 YYEKEE (reference sequence). The V gene lost 6 bases and the J gene lost 1 base, with 10 bases spanning the gap. CDR3 sequence: CASNFEGNTEAFF. CDR3 in DNA: TGTGCCAGCAATTTCGAGGGGAACACTGAAGCTTTCTTT.

The table lists this clone with a count of one. The chain links TRBV24-1 to TRBJ2-2; 9 nucleotides agree with TRBD1. The ends lost 7 bases at V and 5 bases at J; junction bases unmatched: 4. This CDR3 has 14 residues. Germline V gene lookup returns CDR1 KGHDR and CDR2 SFDVKD. As DNA, the CDR3 is TGTGCCACCAGCGGACAGGGGTTGACCGGGGAGCTGTTTTTT. Protein product: CATSGQGLTGELFF.

This chain connects TRBV7-9 to TRBJ2-1, with D perhaps matching TRBD2 (5 bases). V was trimmed by 5 bases and J by 0 bases, leaving 14 bases between them. The CDR3 consists of 16 residues. From germline, CDR1 is SEHNR and CDR2 FQNEAQ (reference sequence). CDR3 region: CASSPRTRGSYNEQFF. CDR3 coding DNA: TGTGCCAGCAGCCCCAGGACTCGCGGCTCCTACAATGAGCAGTTCTTC.

The chain employs TRBV27 and TRBJ1-5, with D perhaps matching TRBD1 (5 bases). V gave up 5 bases and J gave up 3 bases, with 17 bases separating them. The CDR3 is made up of 16 amino acids. Germline V gives CDR1 MNHEY, CDR2 SMNVEV (reference sequence). CDR3 bases: TGTGCCAGCAGTCAACTCAAGGGACTGGACAATCAGCCCCAGCATTTT. Its protein product is CASSQLKGLDNQPQHF.

The chain joins TRBV7-9 to TRBJ2-7, with a tentative D call TRBD1 (6 bases). The CDR3 runs 12 residues. Germline loops: CDR1 SEHNR, CDR2 FQNEAQ (reference sequence). Trimming removed 4 bases from V and 2 bases from J, with 6 bases in between. In DNA form, the CDR3 reads TGTGCCAGCAGCTGGACAGCCTACGAGCAGTACTTC. Protein sequence: CASSWTAYEQYF.

This sequence joins TRBV7-8 and TRBJ1-5, with TRBD1 as a possible D gene (6 bases). Looked up from germline, CDR1 is SGHVS and CDR2 is FQNEAQ. The CDR3 runs 17 residues. Between the trimmed V and J ends, which lost 2 bases and 0 bases, there was a span of 14 bases. The chain's CDR3 is CASSLRGTKFSNQPQHF. CDR3 sequence (DNA): TGTGCCAGCAGCTTAAGGGGGACAAAATTTAGCAATCAGCCCCAGCATTTT.